This T cell receptor beta chain stems from a study of cytomegalovirus exposure and HLA in healthy donors (dated by TCRdb to 2016 to 2017). In terms of the full investigation: An earlier analysis of a few hundred of the donors reported about 280 Gb of sequence data and about 120 million unique TCR beta sequences obtained from approximately 180 million T cells. Around 320 gigabases of sequencing data and approximately 85 million unique TCR sequences were included in an early release covering about 700 HLA-typed donors. Among the 398 genotyped donors, around 81% belonged to the genetic ancestry cluster associated with self-reported Caucasian donors. The aim of the study was to test whether cataloging public T cell receptors could identify signatures of past pathogen exposure. The study used immunosequencing to profile the T cell repertoires of some 600 subjects and linked those repertoires to cytomegalovirus serostatus. Besides the first cohort of roughly 640 subjects, a separate validation cohort made up of some 110 different subjects was used. The study combined high-throughput TCR immunosequencing, statistical association of individual TCRs with disease status, and machine learning to predict cytomegalovirus infection status. To study patterns of TCR occurrence, a later analysis re-analyzed previously published TCR beta repertoires from around 700 donors and added high-resolution HLA genotyping. Rather than using new phenotypic data, the later analysis identified candidate immune exposures from TCR beta sequences and from how often those sequences occurred across donors. An earlier analysis of fewer than 700 of the donors applied high-throughput TCR beta sequencing to assess whether each TCR beta V gene segment acted as functional or pseudogenic. Donor age, sex, ethnicity and CMV serostatus were compiled alongside the repertoire data. Genome-wide SNP genotypes for about 65% of the 666 donors were used in a later genetic analysis, which treated that subset as a discovery cohort. All discovery cohort repertoires had been generated on a single sequencing platform. HLA typing covered class I and class II loci at four-digit resolution. The number of donors typed differed by locus, with about 629-630 for A, B, C, DRB1 and DQB1, around 560 for DQA1, about 610 for DPA1, and around 430 for DPB1. Roughly five DR-DQ haplotypes were handled as single units for association and clustering because linkage in the cohort was strong. On average, roughly 250,000 unique TCR beta nucleotide sequences were sequenced per donor among 300 to 500 genotyped donors of the cohort, with roughly 18% of those sequences being non-productive.

From its cysteine to its phenylalanine, the CDR3 spans 16 amino acids. CDR3 DNA is the only sequence kept; it has 48 bases, read in frame from the first base. V ends up 0 bases short and J 3 bases short, with an unmatched junction base count of 4. CDR1 and CDR2 are read off the germline V gene as SGHRS and YFSETQ. In total, roughly 670 healthy bone marrow donors made up the cohort. At the time of sampling, all cohort members were nominally healthy, though unrecorded immune exposures were likely present. The donor was CMV seropositive and belonged to the group of 250 to 300 seropositive cohort members. Each donor provided a peripheral blood sample, and peripheral blood mononuclear cells were used for TCR beta sequencing. The Qiagen DNeasy Blood Extraction Kit was used to extract genomic DNA from the blood cell samples. Library construction relied on the immunoSEQ multiplex PCR assay. For the multiplex PCR, a mixture combining 60 forward primers for TCR Vbeta segments and 13 reverse primers for TCR Jbeta segments was used. A multiplex PCR assay on genomic DNA amplified the CDR3 region of rearranged TCR beta genes. The Illumina HiSeq System was used to sequence the amplified TCR beta libraries as 87-base-pair reads. The authors' analysis ran thus. In a later analysis, 70 million to 95 million unique TCR beta chains were counted across the 650 to 700 repertoires, and roughly 11 million of these chains were shared by at least two donors. Raw reads were error-corrected and collapsed into unique sequences by a nearest-neighbor algorithm in which closely related sequences were merged to remove PCR and sequencing errors. CDR3 sequences were aligned to IMGT reference sequences to assign V, D and J gene segments. Each retained sequence needed at least a six-nucleotide match to both a V gene segment and a J gene segment. Rearrangements were classified as productive when the CDR3 lacked stop codons and remained in frame with V and J, and all other rearrangements were classified as non-productive. CDR3 was defined by IMGT convention, running from the second conserved V-encoded cysteine to the conserved J-encoded phenylalanine. The earlier analysis of approximately 500 of the donors excluded sequences that lacked an unambiguous match to a single V gene segment. In an earlier analysis of 450 to 750 of the donors, a V segment was called functional when productive rearrangements were above 56.7%, and segregating when the standard deviation between donors exceeded 5%. A statistical classification framework was developed to diagnose cytomegalovirus status using the catalog of TCR beta chain sequences. A later analysis assigned V and J genes by comparing TCR nucleotide sequences with IMGT/GENE-DB human TR gene sequences. The TCRdist pipeline was used in a later analysis to assign CDR3 sequences and most-parsimonious VDJ recombination scenarios. In a later analysis, each TCR beta chain was defined by its CDR3 amino acid sequence together with its V-gene family, and reads without a unique V-gene family were excluded. As a way to deal with suspected cross-contamination and a sequencing artifact, a later analysis dropped under 600 nucleotide sequences that were highly shared and had low generation probability. A later analysis calculated a clonal expansion index for each public chain from normalized within-repertoire ranks of inferred template counts. A later analysis computed generation probabilities with a VDJ recombination model fitted to out-of-frame rearrangements, and checked the results against IGoR. Hypergeometric tests were used in a later analysis to score TCR-TCR, TCR-HLA and TCR-CMV co-occurrence, with a repertoire-size bias correction applied to the TCR pairs. In a later analysis, false discovery rates were estimated by permuting HLA or CMV assignments 20 times. In a later analysis, co-occurring TCRs were grouped with DBSCAN, and TCRdist sequence similarity was added when clustering was performed within HLA-allele-positive subsets. Repertoires with fewer than 30,000 or more than 120,000 public chains, plus five repertoires with anomalous nucleotide sharing, were excluded from co-occurrence clustering. This is the immuneACCESS table as TCRdb keeps it, with only in-frame sequences that have V and J called. A part of the clones is gone; compared with another copy, unresolved V genes explain less than half, and the rest is unexplained. V and J calls plus clone size are reproduced from that table; the DNA served to infer D and trimming. The sample data list 130,000 or so clones, and 82% of these were observed just once. The leading ten clones occupy about 8.6% of the sample.

This clone was found a few times. The target of this receptor is not known. No base qualities exist here, and no much larger clone lies one base off it. Summary of the overall study and its limitations: A total of 150 or so TCR beta chains were listed by the study as associated with cytomegalovirus. Most CMV-associated TCR beta chains appeared to be HLA-restricted in a later analysis, and the HLA associations seemed to be driven largely by CMV exposure. Correlated functional status among segregating V segments might be attributable to linkage disequilibrium, but an unknown experimental factor could not be ruled out. In a later genetic analysis, fewer N-insertions in productive TCRs were reported among donors in an Asian-associated ancestry cluster than the roughly 700-donor mean. Because HLA typing was unavailable for some donors at each locus, only the typed subset was used in association tests. Some IMGT-functional V segments, including TRBV6-2 and TRBV6-3, could not be told apart with the 87-base-pair reads, so those segments were excluded. Specific HLA alleles were associated with 15,000 to 20,000 TCR beta sequences at a false discovery rate of 0.05 in a later analysis. Because counts were too low, more than 15 rarely observed V segments, including chromosome 9 orphons, were excluded from the earlier analysis of several hundred of the donors. Most TCR sequences were observed very rarely across donors, whereas some public TCRs were present in many individuals. A group of highly shared sequence variants was considered likely to be a technical artifact of the sequencing pipeline. Broadly in line with IMGT annotations, most TCR beta V segments showed up in productive rearrangements about 87% or about 30% of the time in an earlier analysis of some 590 of the donors. The cohort was sequenced for TCR beta chains only, and without alpha or paired-chain data the features that could be detected were limited. A further reported finding was that TCR beta sequences accurately predicted the HLA-A and HLA-B alleles for most subjects in the first cohort. The authors suggested that the approach could potentially be extended to other disease states and immunological phenotypes. A later analysis found that TCR association rates varied across HLA loci, with DRB1 alleles showing the most associated TCRs and HLA-C alleles the fewest. The only immune exposure information available for the cohort was CMV serostatus. In vitro tests confirmed that a few of the cytomegalovirus-associated TCR beta chains recognize cytomegalovirus antigens. Assigning TCR associations to individual alleles was difficult when HLA alleles, especially DR and DQ, strongly co-occurred. In both the original and validation cohorts, the classifier was reported to diagnose cytomegalovirus status with high specificity and sensitivity. V-gene and J-gene trimming of TCR beta chains was associated with a missense DCLRE1C variant in a later genetic analysis, and the association was replicated in an independent cohort. Presence/absence analyses assumed roughly uniform sequencing depth across donors, an assumption that may not hold. Compared with equally common non-associated chains, HLA-associated TCR beta chains in a later analysis were more clonally expanded and had lower generation probabilities. A later analysis reported that several top co-occurrence clusters appeared linked to parvovirus B19, influenza, CMV and Epstein-Barr virus.

The clonotype comes from a woman aged 45 to 65 in good health and CMV-seropositive. Sequenced input: PBMCs. Recombination linked TRBV5-1 to TRBJ2-2, with TRBD2 identical over 8 junction bases. The sequenced DNA: TGCGCCAGCAGCTTGGTGACTAGCGCGCACACCGGGGAGCTGTTTTTT. Its protein reads: CASSLVTSAHTGELFF.